Listed here are 28 T cell receptor beta chains from one sample, sequenced in a study of CD8 T cells in Susac syndrome. RNA, at roughly 0.5 to 1 ug, was reverse transcribed with random hexamers. TCRdb ran MiXCR on the immunoSEQ multiplex PCR reads and lists one entry per CDR3 protein. The table has about 140,000 distinct CDR3 sequences, roughly 94% seen once; the top ten hold roughly 0.14%. The sample comprised CD4+ T cells from PBMCs. The receptors here all came from a human donor with Susac syndrome.

This chain uses TRBV28 with TRBJ1-5, with D possibly being TRBD1 (6 bases). Germline assignment: CDR1 MDHEN and CDR2 SYDVKM. The CDR3 covers 16 residues. Trimming took off 5 bases at V and 0 bases at J, with 14 bases between the two ends. In DNA form, the CDR3 reads TGTGCCAGCAGTCCATCCCGGACAGCTAGCAATCAGCCCCAGCATTTT. Protein product: CASSPSRTASNQPQHF.

The CDR3, as DNA: TGTGCCAGCAGCGGACAGGGGGCTACTGGAAACACCATATATTTT. Encoded protein: CASSGQGATGNTIYF. The chain has TRBV7-9 and TRBJ1-3; 11 bases match TRBD1. The CDR3 extends over 15 amino acids. Germline CDR1 SEHNR, CDR2 FQNEAQ (reference sequence). V trimming: 5 bases; J trimming: 2 bases; junction bases outside the gene matches: 2.

This clonotype was counted a single time. The chain employs TRBV24-1 and TRBJ2-5; TRBD2 agrees at 8 bases. The trim removed 4 bases at V and 4 bases at J, leaving 7 bases unmatched. CDR1 KGHDR and CDR2 SFDVKD come from the germline V gene. The CDR3 totals 15 residues. CDR3 region: CATSEVSGGRETQYF. The CDR3 DNA is TGTGCCACCAGTGAGGTGAGCGGGGGTCGAGAGACCCAGTACTTC.

The chain recombines TRBV30 with TRBJ2-3; TRBD1 matches at 9 bases. This CDR3 contains 17 residues. Germline V gene data show CDR1 as GTSNPN and CDR2 as SVGIG (reference sequence). V trimming: 4 bases; J trimming: 2 bases; junction bases outside the gene matches: 13. CDR3 sequence (DNA): TGTGCCTGGACTCGTAGGAGGGGACAGGGTGACACAGATACGCAGTATTTT. As protein: CAWTRRRGQGDTDTQYF.

This rearrangement joins TRBV19 to TRBJ2-1, with D perhaps TRBD2 (5 bases). The germline V gene has CDR1 LNHDA and CDR2 SQIVND (reference sequence). The CDR3 spans 13 residues. V lost 8 bases and J lost 0, with 8 bases in between. CDR3 coding DNA: TGTGCCAGTCGGGGTCCCTCCTACAATGAGCAGTTCTTC. Residues: CASRGPSYNEQFF.

This CDR3 reads CSVEIGNSYEQYF. The DNA for the CDR3 is TGCAGCGTTGAAATAGGAAACTCCTACGAGCAGTACTTC. The chain carries TRBV29-1 and TRBJ2-7; the D is unclear. The V gene's germline CDR1 is SQVTM and CDR2 ANQGSEA. This CDR3 comprises 13 residues. V was shortened by 2 bases and J by 0 bases, with 8 bases between the two germline ends.

The V gene is TRBV18, the J gene TRBJ2-5, with 8 nucleotides matching TRBD1. The germline CDR1 and CDR2 sequences are KGHSH and LQKENI. V gave up 3 bases and J gave up 5 bases; unmatched junction bases: 8. This CDR3 comprises 15 residues. CDR3 sequence (DNA): TGTGCCAGCTCACCCTATCCCAGGGGGCAGGAGACCCAGTACTTC. Its protein product is CASSPYPRGQETQYF.

The chain is built from TRBV5-4 and TRBJ1-6; tentative D call: TRBD1 (5 bases). Germline V gives CDR1 SGHNT, CDR2 YYREEE (reference sequence). V gave up 0 bases and J gave up 10 bases, with 11 bases separating them. The CDR3 consists of 14 residues. The CDR3 is CASSLAGNGSPLHF. CDR3 in DNA: TGTGCCAGCAGCTTGGCAGGGAATGGATCACCCCTCCACTTT. Supplemented by reference TRBV5-4 and TRBJ1-6, the full variable domain reads ETGVTQSPTHLIKTRGQQVTLRCSSQSGHNTVSWYQQALGQGPQFIFQYYREEENGRGNFPPRFSGLQFPNYSSELNVNALELDDSALYLCASSLAGNGSPLHFGNGTRLTVT.

J is TRBJ2-1 and V is TRBV29-1, with 12 bases that match TRBD1. Losses at the gene ends were 7 bases for V and 7 bases for J; bases not matched to a gene: 11. The CDR3 runs 15 residues. Per germline, CDR1 SQVTM and CDR2 ANQGSEA. CDR3 sequence reads: CSASGTGGFRNEQFF. CDR3 in DNA: TGCAGCGCCTCAGGGACAGGGGGCTTCAGGAATGAGCAGTTCTTC.

This chain links TRBV12-3 or TRBV12-4 with TRBJ2-7; D possibly uses TRBD1 or TRBD2 (6 bases each). V was pared by 4 bases and J by 10 bases, with 14 bases between. This CDR3 region has 12 residues. The CDR3 reads CASSSQGGGQYF. The CDR3 DNA follows: TGTGCCAGCAGTTCACAGGGAGGCGGACAGTACTTC.

This sequence joins TRBV4-1 and TRBJ1-1; D not certain. The CDR3 consists of 13 residues. V lost 0 bases and J 7 bases, leaving 9 bases between the germline ends. Per the germline V gene, CDR1 is MGHRA and CDR2 is YSYEKL. The CDR3 reads CASSQDWEYEAFF. In nucleotides, the CDR3 is TGCGCCAGCAGCCAAGATTGGGAGTATGAAGCTTTCTTT.

The J gene is TRBJ2-2, the V gene TRBV30, with a weak D call TRBD1 (5 bases). The CDR3 runs 14 residues. The V and J ends lost 5 bases and 2 bases respectively, with 12 bases between them. CDR1 is GTSNPN, CDR2 SVGIG, per germline (reference sequence). Here the CDR3 DNA reads TGTGCCTGGGCCCGGACACACAACACCGGGGAGCTGTTTTTT. Its protein is CAWARTHNTGELFF.

The chain carries TRBV5-1 and TRBJ2-1, with a weak D call TRBD1 (5 bases). Germline-derived CDR1 and CDR2 are SGHRS and YFSETQ. V lost 0 bases, J lost 9 bases, and 16 bases lay in between. This CDR3 contains 15 residues. This CDR3 is CASSLAEMGRGEQFF. The CDR3 nucleotides are TGCGCCAGCAGCTTGGCCGAAATGGGTAGGGGTGAGCAGTTCTTC.

This clonotype was counted between two and nine times. This chain links TRBV3-1 with TRBJ2-5; TRBD2 agrees at 9 bases. With 2 bases clipped from V and 6 bases from J, the junction kept 7 bases outside the gene matches. Looked up from germline, CDR1 is LGHDT and CDR2 is YNNKEL (reference sequence). The CDR3 spans 15 residues. This chain's CDR3 is CASSQSLSGSKTQYF. The CDR3 DNA reads as TGTGCCAGCAGCCAAAGCCTTAGCGGGAGCAAGACCCAGTACTTC.

The chain uses TRBV6-4 and TRBJ2-3; D may correspond to TRBD1 or TRBD2 (6 bases each). The germline gives CDR1 MRHNA, CDR2 SNTAGT. V dropped 8 bases and J dropped 2 bases, with 11 bases sitting between them. The CDR3 sequence is 13 residues long. The CDR3 DNA reads TGTGCCAGCGGCGCGGGACACACAGATACGCAGTATTTT. Translated: CASGAGHTDTQYF.

The gene calls are TRBV3-1 and TRBJ2-5; 8 positions agree with TRBD2. This CDR3 has 14 residues. The germline CDR1 and CDR2 sequences are LGHDT and YNNKEL (reference sequence). V shed 3 bases and J 5 bases; nucleotides not matched to a gene: 5. DNA of the CDR3: TGTGCCAGCAGCCACGGGAGGGCCGTGGAGACCCAGTACTTC. Protein product: CASSHGRAVETQYF.

The chain joins TRBV12-3 or TRBV12-4 to TRBJ1-2; D remains unclear. Trimming stripped 6 bases from V and 6 bases from J, with 17 bases between. The CDR3 is 14 residues long. CDR3 region: CASSSMEHGHGYTF. The CDR3 DNA follows: TGTGCCAGCAGCAGTATGGAGCACGGTCATGGCTACACCTTC.

The V call is TRBV30, the J call TRBJ1-1; 8 nucleotides match TRBD1. Germline lookup yields CDR1 GTSNPN and CDR2 SVGIG (reference sequence). V was pared by 3 bases and J by 7 bases, with 10 bases of the junction left unmatched. The CDR3 spans 14 residues. This CDR3 reads CAWRSGQVTREAFF. The CDR3 DNA follows: TGTGCCTGGAGATCGGGACAGGTGACTCGTGAAGCTTTCTTT.

The V and J genes are TRBV20-1 and TRBJ2-3; 10 nucleotides align to TRBD1. With 0 bases clipped from V and 4 bases from J, the junction kept 7 bases outside the gene matches. The CDR3 has 16 residues. The germline V gene encodes CDR1 DFQATT and CDR2 SNEGSKA (reference sequence). This chain's CDR3 is CSARDVRDRGADTQYF. The CDR3, as DNA: TGCAGTGCTAGAGATGTAAGGGACAGGGGCGCAGATACGCAGTATTTT.

CDR3 sequence: CASSLSGGPQHF. The CDR3 DNA follows: TGTGCCAGCAGTTTATCAGGGGGGCCCCAGCATTTT. The chain has TRBV27 and TRBJ1-5; D is possibly TRBD1 (6 bases). The CDR3 contains 12 residues. CDR1 is MNHEY, CDR2 SMNVEV, per germline (reference sequence). V lost 0 bases and J lost 9, with 6 bases in between.

This clonotype was seen once. The chain links TRBV5-1 to TRBJ1-2; 10 bases line up with TRBD1. The junction had 5 bases not matched to a gene; V was cut back by 0 bases and J by 6 bases. Germline V gene lookup returns CDR1 SGHRS and CDR2 YFSETQ. There are 15 residues in the CDR3. For the CDR3, the DNA is TGCGCCAGCAGCTTGGGGGACAGGGGAGGAAATGGCTACACCTTC. This sequence encodes CASSLGDRGGNGYTF.

The V gene is TRBV2, the J gene TRBJ1-6; D is possibly TRBD1 (6 bases). Trimming pared 8 bases from V and 9 bases from J, leaving 20 bases between. Germline-derived CDR1 and CDR2 are SNHLY and FYNNEI. The CDR3 length is 15 residues. The CDR3 coding sequence is TGTGCCAGCTCAACACAGGGTCCCTTGGGTTCACCCCTCCACTTT. It specifies CASSTQGPLGSPLHF.

The chain has TRBV4-1 and TRBJ2-5; D is unresolved. The CDR3 consists of 13 residues. V was cut by 0 bases and J by 8 bases, with 10 bases left in between. Germline V gene lookup returns CDR1 MGHRA and CDR2 YSYEKL. The DNA of the CDR3 is TGCGCCAGCAGCCAAGATGCCTCTTTCACCCAGTACTTC. The encoded protein is CASSQDASFTQYF.

This chain joins TRBV28 and TRBJ2-7; D is possibly TRBD2 (5 bases). This CDR3 has 12 amino acids. CDR1 MDHEN and CDR2 SYDVKM come from the germline V gene. V was trimmed by 2 bases and J by 6 bases, leaving 8 bases between them. The CDR3 sequence: CASSLEGSEQYF. CDR3 in DNA: TGTGCCAGCAGTTTAGAAGGGAGCGAGCAGTACTTC.

The chain recombines TRBV5-6 with TRBJ1-1; D call uncertain. Trimming shortened V by 0 bases and J by 7 bases, and 7 bases separated the two germline ends. The CDR3 sequence is 12 residues long. Germline V gene lookup returns CDR1 SGHDT and CDR2 YYEEEE. The CDR3 sequence is CASSLDAGEAFF. The CDR3 DNA is TGTGCCAGCAGCTTGGACGCAGGTGAAGCTTTCTTT.

The chain links TRBV6-1 to TRBJ1-5, with a tentative D call TRBD1 (6 bases). Germline V gene sequence: CDR1 MNHNS, CDR2 SASEGT. CDR3 length equals 17 residues. Trimming took off 6 bases at V and 2 bases at J, with 20 bases between the two ends. The CDR3 nucleotides read TGTGCCAGCAGGGAGAAGCTCCGGGACACCGGCAATCAGCCCCAGCATTTT. Translation gives CASREKLRDTGNQPQHF.

The gene calls are TRBV19 and TRBJ2-2; 8 bases fit TRBD2. CDR1 and CDR2 from the germline V gene are LNHDA and SQIVND (reference sequence). The V segment lost 6 bases and the J segment 0 bases; nucleotides outside the gene matches: 6. This CDR3 contains 16 residues. In DNA form, the CDR3 reads TGTGCCAGTAGGAAACGGGGACTAGCGAACACCGGGGAGCTGTTTTTT. The encoded protein is CASRKRGLANTGELFF.

CDR3 region: CASSLSPPETQYF. CDR3 DNA: TGCGCCAGCAGCCTCAGCCCCCCAGAGACCCAGTACTTC. The chain carries TRBV4-1 and TRBJ2-5, with D hard to call. This CDR3 has 13 amino acids. The V end was cut by 4 bases, the J end by 4 bases, with 10 bases between. Germline CDR1 is MGHRA and CDR2 is YSYEKL.